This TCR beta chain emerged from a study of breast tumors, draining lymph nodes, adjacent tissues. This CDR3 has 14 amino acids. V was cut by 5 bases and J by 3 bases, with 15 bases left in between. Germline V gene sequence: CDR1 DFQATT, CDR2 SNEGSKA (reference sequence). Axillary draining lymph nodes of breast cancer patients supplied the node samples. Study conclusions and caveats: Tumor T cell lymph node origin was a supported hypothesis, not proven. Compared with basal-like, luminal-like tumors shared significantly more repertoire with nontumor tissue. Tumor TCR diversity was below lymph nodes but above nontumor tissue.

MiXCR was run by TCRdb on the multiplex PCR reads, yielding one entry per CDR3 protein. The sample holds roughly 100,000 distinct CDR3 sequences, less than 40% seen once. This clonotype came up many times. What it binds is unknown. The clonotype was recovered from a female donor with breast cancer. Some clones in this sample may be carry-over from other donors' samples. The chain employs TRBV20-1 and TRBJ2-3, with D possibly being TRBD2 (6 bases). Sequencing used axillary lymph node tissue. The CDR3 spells CSAFPTRGTDTQYF. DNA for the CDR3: TGCAGTGCTTTCCCGACCCGGGGGACAGATACGCAGTATTTT.